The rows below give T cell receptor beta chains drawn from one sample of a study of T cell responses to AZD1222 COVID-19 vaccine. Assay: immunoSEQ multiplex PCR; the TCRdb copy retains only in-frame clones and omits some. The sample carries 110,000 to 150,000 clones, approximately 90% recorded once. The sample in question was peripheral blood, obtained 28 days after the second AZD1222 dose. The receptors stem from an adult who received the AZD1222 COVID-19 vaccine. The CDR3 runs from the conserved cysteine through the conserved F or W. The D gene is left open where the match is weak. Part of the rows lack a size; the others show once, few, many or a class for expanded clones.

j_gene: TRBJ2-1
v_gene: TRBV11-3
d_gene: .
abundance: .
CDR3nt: TGTGCCAGCAGCCCCCTGGGGAGCCATGAGCAGTTCTTC
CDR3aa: CASSPLGSHEQFF

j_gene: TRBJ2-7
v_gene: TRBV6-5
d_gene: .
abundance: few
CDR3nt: TGTGCCAGCATAACCGGCCCCGGGTTCTACGAGCAGTACTTC
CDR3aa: CASITGPGFYEQYF

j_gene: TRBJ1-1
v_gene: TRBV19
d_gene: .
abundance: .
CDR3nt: TGTGCCAGTACAACCGCGGGGGGACCGAACACTGAAGCTTTCTTT
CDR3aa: CASTTAGGPNTEAFF

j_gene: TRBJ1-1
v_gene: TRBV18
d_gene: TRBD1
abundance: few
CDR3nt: TGTGCCAGCTCACCACCGAACAGGGGGAGTGGGAAGGCTGAAGCTTTCTTT
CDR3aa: CASSPPNRGSGKAEAFF

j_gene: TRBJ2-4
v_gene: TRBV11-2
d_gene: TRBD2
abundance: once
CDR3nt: TGTGCCAGCGATCGGGGGGGCGGCAAAAACATTCAGTACTTC
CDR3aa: CASDRGGGKNIQYF

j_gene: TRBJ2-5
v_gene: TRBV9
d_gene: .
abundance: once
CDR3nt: TGTGCCAGCAATCCTGGGGGGCTCGTGGAGACCCAGTACTTC
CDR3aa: CASNPGGLVETQYF

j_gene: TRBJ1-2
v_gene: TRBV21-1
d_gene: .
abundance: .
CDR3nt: TGTGCCAGCAGCAAAGCGTGGAGACAGGGTAACTATGGCTACACCTTC
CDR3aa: CASSKAWRQGNYGYTF

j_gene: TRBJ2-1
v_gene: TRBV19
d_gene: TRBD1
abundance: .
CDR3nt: TGTGCCAGTAGTCCCGGGACAGGTGGTCCTTGGGAGCAGTTCTTC
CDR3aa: CASSPGTGGPWEQFF

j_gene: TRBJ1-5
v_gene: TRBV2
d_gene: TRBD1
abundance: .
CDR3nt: TGTGCCAGCAGTGAGGACAGGGGCGATCAGCCCCAGCATTTT
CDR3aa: CASSEDRGDQPQHF

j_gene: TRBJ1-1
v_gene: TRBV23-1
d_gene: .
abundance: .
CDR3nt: TGCGCCAGCAGTCAATCGATTAGGGGTGTCGCTTTCTTT
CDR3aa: CASSQSIRGVAFF

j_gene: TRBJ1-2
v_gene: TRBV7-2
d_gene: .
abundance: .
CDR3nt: TGTGCCAGCAGCTTGGGGATCGAGAGGGGCTACACCTTC
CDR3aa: CASSLGIERGYTF

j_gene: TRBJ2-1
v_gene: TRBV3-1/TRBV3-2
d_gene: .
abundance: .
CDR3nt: TGTGCCAGCAGCCAAGTAAGGTACGAGCAGTTCTTC
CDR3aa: CASSQVRYEQFF

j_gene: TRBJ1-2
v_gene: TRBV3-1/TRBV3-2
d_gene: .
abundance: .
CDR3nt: TGTGCCAGCAGCCAAAAGCCTAACTATGGCTACACCTTC
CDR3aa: CASSQKPNYGYTF

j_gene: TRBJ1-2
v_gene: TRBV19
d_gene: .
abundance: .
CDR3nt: TGTGCCAGTAACACACACCGAGACCGGACCACCTATAACTATGGCTACACCTTC
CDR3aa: CASNTHRDRTTYNYGYTF

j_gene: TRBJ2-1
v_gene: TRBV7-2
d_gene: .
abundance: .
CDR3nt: TGTGCCAGCAGCTTCCTCGGCCGGGGCACCATCGACGATGAGCAGTTCTTC
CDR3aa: CASSFLGRGTIDDEQFF

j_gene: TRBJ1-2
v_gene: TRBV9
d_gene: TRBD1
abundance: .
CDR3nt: TGTGCCAGCAGCGTCGGACAGGGGGACCCTGGCTACACCTTC
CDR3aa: CASSVGQGDPGYTF

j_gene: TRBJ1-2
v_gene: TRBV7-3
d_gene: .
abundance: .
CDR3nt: TGTGCCAGCAGCTCAGCCCGACAGATAACTAACTATGGCTACACCTTC
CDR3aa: CASSSARQITNYGYTF

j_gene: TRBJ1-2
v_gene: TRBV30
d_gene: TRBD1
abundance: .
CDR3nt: TGTGCCTGGAGTTTGATCCGGGACAGGGGGTATGGCTACACCTTC
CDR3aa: CAWSLIRDRGYGYTF

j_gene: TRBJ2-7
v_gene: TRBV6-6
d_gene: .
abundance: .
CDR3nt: TGTGCCAGCAGTTTCGGGACTGGTTCCCTTCGGCAGTACTTC
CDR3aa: CASSFGTGSLRQYF

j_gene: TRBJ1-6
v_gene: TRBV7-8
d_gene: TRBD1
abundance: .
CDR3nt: TGTGCCAGCAGCTTGCAGGGCCAGGGGGGTTCACCCCTCCACTTT
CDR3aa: CASSLQGQGGSPLHF

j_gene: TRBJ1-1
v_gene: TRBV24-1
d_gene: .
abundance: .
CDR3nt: TGTGCCACCAGTGACAGCAGAAACACTGAAGCTTTCTTT
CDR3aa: CATSDSRNTEAFF

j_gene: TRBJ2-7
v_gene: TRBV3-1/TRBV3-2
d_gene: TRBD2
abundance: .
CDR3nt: TGTGCCAGCAGCCCCTTCTTCGGTAGCGGGACCCACTACGAGCAGTACTTC
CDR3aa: CASSPFFGSGTHYEQYF

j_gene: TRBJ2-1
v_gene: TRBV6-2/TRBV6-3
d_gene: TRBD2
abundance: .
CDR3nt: TGTGCCAGCACTTCCTCCGGGGGGAATTCCTACAATGAGCAGTTCTTC
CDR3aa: CASTSSGGNSYNEQFF

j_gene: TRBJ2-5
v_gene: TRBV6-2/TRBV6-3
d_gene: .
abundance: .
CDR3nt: TGTGCCAGCAGTTACGAAGAGACCCAGTACTTC
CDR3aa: CASSYEETQYF

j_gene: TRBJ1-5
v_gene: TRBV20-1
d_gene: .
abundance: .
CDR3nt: TGCAGTGCTAGTGATGGGGCAAGTCTAGATCAGCCCCAGCATTTT
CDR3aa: CSASDGASLDQPQHF

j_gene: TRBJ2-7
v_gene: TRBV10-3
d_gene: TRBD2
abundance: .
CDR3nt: TGTGCCATCGGACTAGCGGCCTCCTACGAGCAGTACTTC
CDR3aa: CAIGLAASYEQYF

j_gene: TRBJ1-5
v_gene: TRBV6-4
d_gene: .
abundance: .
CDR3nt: TGTGCCAGCAGTGAAAATCTAGCAACGCCCCAGCATTTT
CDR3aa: CASSENLATPQHF

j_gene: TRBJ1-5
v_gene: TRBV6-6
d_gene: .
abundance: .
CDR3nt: TGTGCCAGCAGCCCCGGGGGGGCCAATCAGCCCCAGCATTTT
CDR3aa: CASSPGGANQPQHF